This record concerns one T cell receptor beta chain sequence. Its antigen is unknown. The sample originates from a study of OX40 agonist ivuxolimab in advanced cancers. The overall study: The patients got ivuxolimab, which is an agonistic anti-OX40 (CD134) antibody. Patients treated during dose escalation were battling hepatocellular carcinoma, melanoma, renal cell or head and neck cancer.

The repertoire was sequenced with immunoSEQ multiplex PCR; TCRdb's copy has only in-frame clones and lacks some. In the table there are some 69,000 clones, more than 70% of which are singletons. Study-wide points: Several nonresponders also turned out to have low normalized T-cell clonal expansion. CD8+ T cells showed, on average, more clonal expansion than CD4+ cells.

This specimen consisted of CD4+ or CD8+ T cells sorted from blood, obtained in a trial of the OX40 agonist ivuxolimab. This receptor was identified in an adult with an advanced solid tumor such as melanoma, head and neck, liver or kidney cancer.

CDR3 DNA: TGTGCCAGCAGCACCTGGACGGGGGCCCAAGAGACCCAGTACTTC. Amino acids: CASSTWTGAQETQYF. This chain connects TRBV7-9 to TRBJ2-5; the D call may be TRBD1 or TRBD2 (6 bases each). Germline CDR1 is SEHNR and CDR2 is FQNEAQ (reference sequence). The CDR3 runs 15 residues. V was shortened by 5 bases and J by 1 base, with 14 bases between the two germline ends. The full variable domain, rest sourced from reference TRBV7-9 and TRBJ2-5, is DTGVSQNPRHKITKRGQNVTFRCDPISEHNRLYWYRQTLGQGPEFLTYFQNEAQLEKSRLLSDRFSAERPKGSFSTLEIQRTEQGDSAMYLCASSTWTGAQETQYFGPGTRLLVL.